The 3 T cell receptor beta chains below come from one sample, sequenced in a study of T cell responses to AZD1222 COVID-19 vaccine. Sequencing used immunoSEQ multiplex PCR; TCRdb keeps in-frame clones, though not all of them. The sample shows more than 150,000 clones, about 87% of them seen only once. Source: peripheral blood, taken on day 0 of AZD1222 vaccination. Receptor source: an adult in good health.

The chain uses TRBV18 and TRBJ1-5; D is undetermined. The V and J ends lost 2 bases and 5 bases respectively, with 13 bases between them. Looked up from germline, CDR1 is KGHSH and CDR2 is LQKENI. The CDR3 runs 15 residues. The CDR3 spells CASSPGTARDQPQHF. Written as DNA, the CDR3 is TGTGCCAGCTCACCAGGAACGGCTAGGGATCAGCCCCAGCATTTT.

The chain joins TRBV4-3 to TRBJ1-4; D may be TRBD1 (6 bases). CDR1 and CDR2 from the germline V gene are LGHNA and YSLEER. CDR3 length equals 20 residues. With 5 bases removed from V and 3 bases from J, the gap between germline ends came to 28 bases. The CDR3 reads CASSSRGTIRGSAANEKLFF. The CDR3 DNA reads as TGCGCCAGCAGCTCCCGTGGGACAATCAGAGGTTCGGCTGCTAATGAAAAACTGTTTTTT.

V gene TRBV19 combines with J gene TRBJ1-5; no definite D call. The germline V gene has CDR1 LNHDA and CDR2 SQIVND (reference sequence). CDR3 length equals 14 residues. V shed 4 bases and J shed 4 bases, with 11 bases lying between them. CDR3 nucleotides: TGTGCCAGTAGTACATCCGGGCAAAATCAGCCCCAGCATTTT. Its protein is CASSTSGQNQPQHF. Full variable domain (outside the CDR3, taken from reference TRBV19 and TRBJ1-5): DGGITQSPKYLFRKEGQNVTLSCEQNLNHDAMYWYRQDPGQGLRLIYYSQIVNDFQKGDIAEGYSVSREKKESFPLTVTSAQKNPTAFYLCASSTSGQNQPQHFGDGTRLSIL.